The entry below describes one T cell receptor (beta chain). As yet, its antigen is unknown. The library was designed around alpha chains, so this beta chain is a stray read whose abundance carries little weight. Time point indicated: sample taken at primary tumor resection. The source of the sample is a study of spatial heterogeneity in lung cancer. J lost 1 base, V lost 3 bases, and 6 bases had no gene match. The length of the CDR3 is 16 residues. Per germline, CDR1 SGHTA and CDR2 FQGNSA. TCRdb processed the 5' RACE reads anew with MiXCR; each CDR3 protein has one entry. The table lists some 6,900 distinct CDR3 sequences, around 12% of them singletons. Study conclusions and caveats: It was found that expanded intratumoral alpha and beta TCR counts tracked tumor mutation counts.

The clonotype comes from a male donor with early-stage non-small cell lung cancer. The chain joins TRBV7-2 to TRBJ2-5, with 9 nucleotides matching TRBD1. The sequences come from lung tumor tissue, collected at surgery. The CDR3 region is CASSFAGTGFQETQYF. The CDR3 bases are TGTGCCAGCAGCTTCGCCGGGACAGGGTTCCAAGAGACCCAGTACTTC.